This T cell receptor beta chain was sequenced during a study of response to subunit inactivated influenza vaccine. Findings and limits, study-wide: Authors suggested each seasonal influenza vaccination recruits few new T cells.

TCRdb ran MiXCR on the RT-PCR reads and lists one entry per CDR3 protein. This sample yields roughly 670,000 distinct CDR3 sequences, of which 11% to 15% are seen a single time; 6% to 9.5% belongs to the top ten. This clonotype was observed a few times. Its antigen is as yet unknown. Per the germline V gene, CDR1 is SGHRS and CDR2 is YFSETQ. Unmatched junction bases numbered 7, after V lost 1 base and J lost 7 bases. CDR3 length: 14 amino acids. The source of this sequence is a man between 45 and 60 years old who received an inactivated influenza vaccine. The V call is TRBV5-1, the J call TRBJ1-2, with 7 bases aligning to TRBD1. Here the sequenced sample was PBMCs from blood, taken 14 to 15 days before vaccination. CDR3: CASSLMRQGSGYTF. The DNA for the CDR3 is TGCGCCAGCAGCTTGATGCGACAGGGTAGTGGCTACACCTTC.